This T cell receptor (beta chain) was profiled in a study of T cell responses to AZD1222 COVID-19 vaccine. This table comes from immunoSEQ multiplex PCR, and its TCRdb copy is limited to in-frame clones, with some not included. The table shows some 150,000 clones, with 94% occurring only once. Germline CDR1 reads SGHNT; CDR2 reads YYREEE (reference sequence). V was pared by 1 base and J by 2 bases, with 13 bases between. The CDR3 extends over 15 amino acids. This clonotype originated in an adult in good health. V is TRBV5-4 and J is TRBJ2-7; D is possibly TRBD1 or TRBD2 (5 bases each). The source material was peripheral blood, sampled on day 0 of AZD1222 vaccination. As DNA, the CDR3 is TGTGCCAGCAGCTTGACCGGGACGCTCCCCTACGAGCAGTACGTC. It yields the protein CASSLTGTLPYEQYV.